A single sample is the source of the 25 T cell receptor beta chains below, sequenced in a study of identical twins. In TCRdb, the 5' RACE reads were re-called with MiXCR into one record per CDR3 protein. The table lists approximately 1.8 million distinct CDR3 sequences, 32% of them singletons, with around 0.3% in the top ten. The sequencing sample was made of cord blood. These receptors were obtained from a newborn girl in good health.

This clonotype was counted between two and nine times. The chain couples TRBV28 to TRBJ2-7; TRBD2 matches at 7 bases. Trimming took 11 bases from V and 0 from J; bases not matched to a gene: 7. This CDR3 has 13 amino acids. CDR1 MDHEN and CDR2 SYDVKM come from the germline V gene. The DNA of the CDR3 is TGTGCCGCCCTAACTAGCGCCTCCTACGAGCAGTACTTC. Translating it yields CAALTSASYEQYF. Together with reference TRBV28 and TRBJ2-7, the CDR3 gives the full variable domain: DVKVTQSSRYLVKRTGEKVFLECVQDMDHENMFWYRQDPGLGLRLIYFSYDVKMKEKGDIPEGYSVSREKKERFSLILESASTNQTSMYLCAALTSASYEQYFGPGTRLTVT.

This clonotype was seen more than once but under ten times. This chain connects TRBV30 to TRBJ1-3; D perhaps matches TRBD1 (5 bases). The V gene's germline CDR1 is GTSNPN and CDR2 SVGIG (reference sequence). With 1 base removed from V and 2 bases from J, the gap between germline ends came to 9 bases. The CDR3 length is 14 residues. As DNA, the CDR3 is TGTGCCTGGAGTGGCAGGGCCGCTGGAAACACCATATATTTT. It yields the protein CAWSGRAAGNTIYF.

This clonotype was counted a few times. The chain recombines TRBV4-2 with TRBJ1-5, with D maybe TRBD1 (5 bases). This CDR3 comprises 15 residues. V dropped 1 base and J dropped 7 bases, with 14 bases sitting between them. Germline CDR1 LGHNA, CDR2 YNFKEQ. DNA for the CDR3: TGTGCCAGCAGCCAAGTCGGCCAGGGACGACAGCCCCAGCATTTT. Amino acids: CASSQVGQGRQPQHF.

In nucleotides, the CDR3 is TGTGCCAGCAGCCACGCCGGACGGGGAATGAACACTGAAGCTTTCTTT. Its protein product is CASSHAGRGMNTEAFF. The chain links TRBV14 to TRBJ1-1; D is uncertain. This CDR3 region has 16 residues. CDR1 is SGHDN and CDR2 is FVKESK in the germline V gene. V lost 3 bases and J 0 bases, leaving 14 bases between the germline ends.

The rearrangement joins TRBV4-2 to TRBJ1-4, with D possibly TRBD1 on 5 matching bases. The CDR3 spans 18 residues. Germline V gene sequence: CDR1 LGHNA, CDR2 YNFKEQ. V was shortened by 2 bases and J by 0 bases, with 16 bases between the two germline ends. The CDR3 region is CASSQPNLGGPTNEKLFF. The DNA of the CDR3 is TGTGCCAGCAGCCAACCTAACCTCGGGGGTCCAACTAATGAAAAACTGTTTTTT.

V usage is TRBV10-3 and J usage is TRBJ2-3; the D call may be TRBD1 or TRBD2 (5 bases each). Germline-derived CDR1 and CDR2 are ENHRY and SYGVKD. Trimming removed 6 bases from V and 3 bases from J, with 19 bases in between. CDR3 length: 16 residues. The CDR3: CAIRLGVGVVTDTQYF. CDR3 bases: TGTGCCATCAGACTAGGGGTGGGTGTTGTGACAGATACGCAGTATTTT.

Remarks on this clonotype: One end of the junction fails to match germline, which may point to a read error. The chain couples TRBV11-2 to TRBJ2-3; unclear D gene. The germline CDR1 and CDR2 sequences are SGHAT and FQNNGV. This CDR3 is 15 amino acids long. In DNA, the CDR3 is TGTGCCAGTAGCTCAATAGTCCGTTCGACAGATACGCAGTATTTT. It codes for CASSSIVRSTDTQYF.

Only a few counts were recorded for this clonotype. The J gene is TRBJ2-6, the V gene TRBV14, with 7 bases aligning to TRBD1. The length of the CDR3 is 19 residues. Germline assignment: CDR1 SGHDN and CDR2 FVKESK. V shed 1 base and J 0 bases; nucleotides not matched to a gene: 9. The CDR3 DNA is TGTGCCAGCAGCCAAGCCTTGAGGGGGCCCAACTCTGGGGCCAACGTCCTGACTTTC. It encodes CASSQALRGPNSGANVLTF.

This clonotype was counted only a few times. The gene calls are TRBV5-1 and TRBJ1-1; TRBD1 agrees at 7 bases. The CDR3 extends over 14 amino acids. Germline CDR1 and CDR2: SGHRS and YFSETQ. J was trimmed by 6 bases and V by 1 base; bases with no gene match: 6. This CDR3 reads CASSLRQGDAEAFF. The DNA of the CDR3 is TGCGCCAGCAGCTTGCGGCAGGGGGACGCTGAAGCTTTCTTT.

At least ten counts were recorded for this clonotype. The V gene is TRBV7-2, the J gene TRBJ2-3, with D unclear. Per the germline V gene, CDR1 is SGHTA and CDR2 is FQGNSA. V lost 0 bases to trimming and J lost 3 bases, with 10 bases between them. The CDR3 loop spans 15 amino acids. In nucleotides, the CDR3 is TGTGCCAGCAGCTTAGCTGTCGCGTTTACAGATACGCAGTATTTT. As protein: CASSLAVAFTDTQYF.

This clonotype occurred a few times. This sequence joins TRBV12-3 or TRBV12-4 and TRBJ1-5; 9 bases are a match to TRBD1. The CDR3 runs to 23 residues. The V segment lost 5 bases and the J segment 4 bases; nucleotides outside the gene matches: 30. CDR3 DNA sequence: TGTGCCAGCAGTCCCAAACTACCGGGACAGGGAACAATCAGCCCCAGCATTAATCAGCCCCAGCATTTT. Its translation: CASSPKLPGQGTISPSINQPQHF.

CDR3 in DNA: TGTGCCAGCAGCGTAGGGACAGAGGAAAAACTGTTTTTT. Protein product: CASSVGTEEKLFF. The chain is built from TRBV9 and TRBJ1-4, with D maybe TRBD1 (6 bases). Trimming took off 0 bases at V and 8 bases at J, with 8 bases between the two ends. The germline CDR1 and CDR2 sequences are SGDLS and YYNGEE. This CDR3 comprises 13 residues.

V and J are TRBV10-3 and TRBJ1-2, with 8 bases aligning to TRBD1. The CDR3 runs to 11 residues. The germline V gene has CDR1 ENHRY and CDR2 SYGVKD. The V segment lost 6 bases and the J segment 8 bases; nucleotides outside the gene matches: 2. CDR3 bases: TGTGCCATCAGGGGGACAGGCGGCTACACCTTC. Translated, it gives CAIRGTGGYTF.

In its sample, this clonotype was seen a few times. The chain couples TRBV3-1 to TRBJ2-4; D not certain. Trimming removed 3 bases at V and 0 bases at J, with 6 bases between. This CDR3 spans 14 amino acids. Germline V gene lookup returns CDR1 LGHDT and CDR2 YNNKEL (reference sequence). The CDR3 DNA reads as TGTGCCAGCAGCCAGAAACTAGCCAAAAACATTCAGTACTTC. It encodes CASSQKLAKNIQYF.

The gene calls are TRBV20-1 and TRBJ1-2; D not resolved. Trimming shortened V by 5 bases and J by 8 bases, and 21 bases separated the two germline ends. In germline, CDR1 is DFQATT, CDR2 SNEGSKA (reference sequence). CDR3 size: 14 residues. The CDR3 loop reads CSAVARGGKVGYTF. Written as DNA, the CDR3 is TGCAGTGCTGTGGCGCGCGGAGGGAAAGTAGGCTACACCTTC.

The genes are TRBV7-2 and TRBJ2-4; 9 nucleotides align to TRBD2. The CDR3 contains 15 residues. Germline V gives CDR1 SGHTA, CDR2 FQGNSA. The V gene end was trimmed by 3 bases and the J gene end by 8 bases; junction bases not matched to a gene: 8. Written as DNA, the CDR3 is TGTGCCAGCAGCTTCGGGCTAGCGGGATGGGACATTCAGTACTTC. Amino acid sequence: CASSFGLAGWDIQYF.

The DNA of the CDR3 is TGTGCCAGCAGTTACCAGGCGGTCTTCCATGAGCAGTACTTC. Translated: CASSYQAVFHEQYF. The chain carries TRBV6-2 or TRBV6-3 and TRBJ2-5; D gene uncertain. V lost 2 bases to trimming and J lost 11 bases, with 18 bases between them. CDR1 MNHEY and CDR2 SVGEGT come from the germline V gene. This CDR3 comprises 14 residues.

To note about this clonotype: A junction boundary mismatches the germline segment, possibly from a read error. This chain joins TRBV11-2 and TRBJ2-5; TRBD2 might be the D (6 bases). The CDR3 is made up of 15 amino acids. Germline lookup yields CDR1 SGHAT and CDR2 FQNNGV. CDR3 bases: TGTGCCAGCAGTCGACTACTAGCACCTCGCAATGAGCAGTACTTT. Protein: CASSRLLAPRNEQYF.

This clonotype has more than one count but fewer than ten. The chain recombines TRBV29-1 with TRBJ2-3; 9 bases fit TRBD1. V lost 7 bases and J lost 1; bases outside the gene matches: 0. This CDR3 contains 12 residues. Germline-derived CDR1 and CDR2 are SQVTM and ANQGSEA. This CDR3 reads CSGDRGTDTQYF. CDR3 sequence (DNA): TGCAGCGGGGACAGGGGCACAGATACGCAGTATTTT.

The V gene is TRBV2, the J gene TRBJ2-1, with 7 positions matching TRBD1. J gave up 6 bases and V 7 bases, and 6 bases lay outside the gene matches. Germline CDR1 reads SNHLY; CDR2 reads FYNNEI. CDR3 length: 13 residues. The CDR3 region has the DNA TGTGCCAGCAAACCGGGACAGACCAATGAGCAGTTCTTC. Translation gives CASKPGQTNEQFF.

About this clonotype itself: A much larger clonotype is one base distant, so this may be a read error. This rearrangement joins TRBV18 to TRBJ2-5; 9 nucleotides agree with TRBD2. The germline V gene has CDR1 KGHSH and CDR2 LQKENI. The CDR3 contains 16 residues. V lost 3 bases and J lost 11; bases outside the gene matches: 16. The CDR3 loop reads CASSPHRGLAYNEQYF. CDR3 DNA sequence: TGTGCCAGCTCACCTCATAGGGGACTAGCTTACAATGAGCAGTACTTC.

V gene TRBV4-2 combines with J gene TRBJ1-2; D gene ambiguous. Germline V gene sequence: CDR1 LGHNA, CDR2 YNFKEQ. CDR3 size: 15 residues. Between the trimmed V and J ends, which lost 1 base and 5 bases, there was a span of 14 bases. This chain's CDR3 is CASSQGPEAGYGYTF. DNA of the CDR3: TGTGCCAGCAGCCAAGGCCCAGAAGCGGGATATGGCTACACCTTC.

The rearrangement uses TRBV7-2 and TRBJ2-5; tentative D call: TRBD1 (5 bases). From germline, CDR1 is SGHTA and CDR2 FQGNSA. CDR3 length equals 16 residues. Deletions cut 1 base from V and 5 bases from J, with 17 bases between. In DNA, the CDR3 is TGTGCCAGCAGCTTAGTTAGCCGGCGCCCAGGGGAGACCCAGTACTTC. This encodes CASSLVSRRPGETQYF.

This clonotype was seen a few times. The chain is built from TRBV7-8 and TRBJ1-2; tentative D call: TRBD1 (6 bases). From germline, CDR1 is SGHVS and CDR2 FQNEAQ. The CDR3 sequence is 13 residues long. Between the trimmed V and J ends, which lost 1 base and 7 bases, there was a span of 10 bases. The DNA of the CDR3 is TGTGCCAGCAGCTTAGAGCCAGGGGTTGGCTACACCTTC. Translating gives CASSLEPGVGYTF.

V gene TRBV19 combines with J gene TRBJ2-1, with TRBD2 matching 10 bases. Germline assignment: CDR1 LNHDA and CDR2 SQIVND (reference sequence). Losses at the gene ends were 6 bases for V and 1 base for J; bases not matched to a gene: 6. The length of the CDR3 is 16 residues. CDR3 protein: CASRVIAGGSYNEQFF. CDR3 nucleotide sequence: TGTGCCAGTAGGGTCATAGCGGGGGGATCCTACAATGAGCAGTTCTTC. The variable domain in full, with the rest retrieved from reference TRBV19 and TRBJ2-1, is DGGITQSPKYLFRKEGQNVTLSCEQNLNHDAMYWYRQDPGQGLRLIYYSQIVNDFQKGDIAEGYSVSREKKESFPLTVTSAQKNPTAFYLCASRVIAGGSYNEQFFGPGTRLTVL.